The 11 T cell receptor beta chains given below trace back to one sample, sequenced in a study of blood T cell repertoires in COVID-19. Profiling relied on immunoSEQ multiplex PCR, and the TCRdb table lists in-frame clones only, not all of them. The repertoire includes 60,000 or so clones, 85% to 90% of them detected once, and approximately 4.8% sits in the top ten. Material: peripheral blood. The receptors here all came from a man in his sixties with acute or convalescent COVID-19.

This clone was counted a single time. The J gene is TRBJ1-6, the V gene TRBV20-1, with D maybe TRBD1 (6 bases). This CDR3 contains 13 residues. V dropped 3 bases and J dropped 11 bases, with 14 bases sitting between them. From germline, CDR1 is DFQATT and CDR2 SNEGSKA (reference sequence). CDR3: CSASTGRSAPLHF. DNA for the CDR3: TGCAGTGCTAGTACAGGGCGTTCGGCACCCCTCCACTTT.

This chain links TRBV28 with TRBJ1-4, with D hard to call. Trimming cost V 3 bases and J 7 bases, with 15 bases left between them. From germline, CDR1 is MDHEN and CDR2 SYDVKM. The CDR3 loop spans 15 amino acids. The CDR3 DNA reads TGTGCCAGCAGTTTCCCCGGGATTCGGAGTGAAAAACTGTTTTTT. Translation: CASSFPGIRSEKLFF.

The chain uses TRBV19 and TRBJ1-1, with 7 bases matching TRBD1. The CDR3 spans 14 residues. With 6 bases clipped from V and 5 bases from J, the junction kept 9 bases outside the gene matches. CDR1 and CDR2 (germline): LNHDA, SQIVND (reference sequence). CDR3: CASSPSDRTTEAFF. CDR3 DNA: TGTGCCAGTAGCCCTTCGGACAGGACTACTGAAGCTTTCTTT.

This chain links TRBV5-1 with TRBJ2-2; the match to TRBD1 covers 9 bases. The CDR3 extends over 14 amino acids. The V and J ends lost 4 bases and 7 bases, in that order; junction bases with no gene match: 5. Germline CDR1 is SGHRS and CDR2 is YFSETQ. The CDR3 DNA follows: TGCGCCAGCAGCCTGGGACAGGGCGGCGGGGAGCTGTTTTTT. It encodes CASSLGQGGGELFF.

This chain uses TRBV19 with TRBJ1-5; weak D call: TRBD1 (5 bases). The CDR3 covers 18 residues. CDR1 and CDR2 from the germline V gene are LNHDA and SQIVND (reference sequence). V was pared by 3 bases and J by 5 bases, with 23 bases between. CDR3 nucleotide sequence: TGTGCCAGTAGTATTTTGAAGCCGGCCAGGGAGGGGTATCAGCCCCAGCATTTT. Its protein product is CASSILKPAREGYQPQHF.

CDR3 DNA sequence: TGTGCCAGCTCACCCGCCAGAGGCGGGGTCACCGGGGAGCTGTTTTTT. This gives the protein CASSPARGGVTGELFF. The chain recombines TRBV18 with TRBJ2-2, with D possibly TRBD2 on 6 matching bases. The CDR3 is made up of 16 amino acids. V lost 3 bases and J 4 bases, leaving 15 bases between the germline ends. CDR1 is KGHSH and CDR2 is LQKENI in the germline V gene. The entire variable domain, with the rest obtained from reference TRBV18 and TRBJ2-2, is as follows: NAGVMQNPRHLVRRRGQEARLRCSPMKGHSHVYWYRQLPEEGLKFMVYLQKENIIDESGMPKERFSAEFPKEGPSILRIQQVVRGDSAAYFCASSPARGGVTGELFFGEGSRLTVL.

The chain carries TRBV19 and TRBJ1-5; unclear D gene. CDR3 length: 15 residues. Trimming removed 7 bases from V and 7 bases from J, with 20 bases in between. Per the germline V gene, CDR1 is LNHDA and CDR2 is SQIVND (reference sequence). The CDR3 reads CASTPYRVGGQPQHF. The CDR3 nucleotides read TGTGCCAGTACCCCATACCGGGTCGGAGGGCAGCCCCAGCATTTT.

This rearrangement joins TRBV7-8 to TRBJ1-5, with D unclear. The germline V gene has CDR1 SGHVS and CDR2 FQNEAQ. The CDR3 is 12 amino acids. V shed 4 bases and J shed 9 bases, with 10 bases lying between them. In nucleotides, the CDR3 is TGTGCCAGCAGCTACCCTCTAGGGCCCCAGCATTTT. Its protein product is CASSYPLGPQHF.

This clone occurred a few times. The rearrangement uses TRBV9 and TRBJ1-1, with TRBD1 as a possible D gene (6 bases). Trimming cost V 1 base and J 6 bases, with 10 bases left between them. This CDR3 region has 13 residues. Germline V gene sequence: CDR1 SGDLS, CDR2 YYNGEE. In DNA, the CDR3 is TGTGCCAGCAGCGTATCCACAGGGCCTGAAGCTTTCTTT. Translated, it gives CASSVSTGPEAFF. Together with reference TRBV9 and TRBJ1-1, the CDR3 gives the full variable domain: DSGVTQTPKHLITATGQRVTLRCSPRSGDLSVYWYQQSLDQGLQFLIQYYNGEERAKGNILERFSAQQFPDLHSELNLSSLELGDSALYFCASSVSTGPEAFFGQGTRLTVV.

This clone was recorded once. The chain joins TRBV6-1 to TRBJ1-3; D is possibly TRBD1 (5 bases). Looked up from germline, CDR1 is MNHNS and CDR2 is SASEGT. The CDR3 runs to 15 residues. Trimming shortened V by 1 base and J by 3 bases, and 10 bases separated the two germline ends. The CDR3 protein is CASSEGRVNGNTIYF. The DNA for the CDR3 is TGTGCCAGCAGTGAAGGCAGGGTAAATGGAAACACCATATATTTT.

The count of this clone is one. The chain couples TRBV6-5 to TRBJ2-1, with D unclear. Germline assignment: CDR1 MNHEY and CDR2 SVGAGI. The CDR3 spans 12 residues. The V end lost 8 bases, the J end lost 3 bases, and 8 bases lay between the germline ends. The CDR3 nucleotides are TGTGCCAGCGAGCTGGTCTACAATGAGCAGTTCTTC. Translated: CASELVYNEQFF.